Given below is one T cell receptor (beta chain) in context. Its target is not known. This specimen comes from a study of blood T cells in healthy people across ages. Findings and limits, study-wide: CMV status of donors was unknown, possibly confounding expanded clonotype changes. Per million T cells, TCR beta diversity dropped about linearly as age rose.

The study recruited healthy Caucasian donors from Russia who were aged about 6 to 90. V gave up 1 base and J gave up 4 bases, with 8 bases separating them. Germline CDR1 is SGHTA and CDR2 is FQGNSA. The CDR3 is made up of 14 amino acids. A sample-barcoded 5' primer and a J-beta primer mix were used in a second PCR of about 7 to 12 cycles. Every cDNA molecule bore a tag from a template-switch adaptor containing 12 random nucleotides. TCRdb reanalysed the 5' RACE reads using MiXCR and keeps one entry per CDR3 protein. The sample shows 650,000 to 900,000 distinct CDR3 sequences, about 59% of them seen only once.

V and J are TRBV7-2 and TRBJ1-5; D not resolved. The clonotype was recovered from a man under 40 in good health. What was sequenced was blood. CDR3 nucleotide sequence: TGTGCCAGCAGCTTAGTTGTCAGTAATCAGCCCCAGCATTTT. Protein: CASSLVVSNQPQHF.